The 18 T cell receptor beta chains given below trace back to one sample, sequenced in a study of blood T cell repertoires in COVID-19. Clones were sequenced by immunoSEQ multiplex PCR, and TCRdb holds only the in-frame ones, with some missing. Of more than 350,000 clones listed, approximately 90% are singletons. The sample comprised PBMCs or T cells enriched from blood (not recorded which). These receptors were taken from a young man who had recovered from COVID-19.

Comments on this clone: This specimen includes other DNA sequences encoding the same CDR3. The V gene is TRBV9, the J gene TRBJ1-2; TRBD1 agrees at 11 bases. Trimming cost V 2 bases and J 1 base; bases outside gene matches: 1. This CDR3 is built from 15 residues. CDR1 is SGDLS, CDR2 YYNGEE, per germline. The CDR3 here is CASSVGTGGNYGYTF. CDR3 coding DNA: TGTGCCAGCAGCGTGGGGACAGGGGGTAACTATGGCTACACCTTC.

V and J are TRBV27 and TRBJ1-4, with 9 bases matching TRBD1. The CDR3 has 15 amino acids. In germline, CDR1 is MNHEY, CDR2 SMNVEV (reference sequence). V gave up 5 bases and J gave up 8 bases; unmatched junction bases: 9. CDR3 in amino acids: CASSLRQGGDEKLFF. CDR3 coding DNA: TGTGCCAGCAGTCTCCGACAGGGGGGTGACGAAAAACTGTTTTTT.

The V call is TRBV5-4, the J call TRBJ1-3; TRBD1 is a possible D gene (5 bases). CDR1 is SGHNT and CDR2 is YYREEE in the germline V gene (reference sequence). Trimming took 5 bases from V and 1 from J, leaving 13 bases between them. The CDR3 covers 15 residues. The CDR3 loop reads CASRESGGSGNTIYF. The CDR3 DNA follows: TGTGCCAGCAGGGAATCGGGGGGATCTGGAAACACCATATATTTT.

The gene calls are TRBV25-1 and TRBJ1-3, with D perhaps matching TRBD1 (6 bases). CDR1 MGHDK and CDR2 SYGVNS come from the germline V gene. The CDR3 totals 15 residues. V lost 3 bases and J lost 0, with 9 bases in between. CDR3 sequence reads: CASSDTGSSGNTIYF. The CDR3 nucleotides read TGTGCCAGCAGTGACACAGGGAGCTCTGGAAACACCATATATTTT.

The chain links TRBV6-5 to TRBJ1-5; possible D gene TRBD1, 5 bases. From germline, CDR1 is MNHEY and CDR2 SVGAGI. V was pared by 0 bases and J by 6 bases, with 12 bases between. This CDR3 spans 15 amino acids. The CDR3 loop reads CASSYSAGSGQPQHF. The DNA for the CDR3 is TGTGCCAGCAGTTACTCAGCAGGGTCGGGTCAGCCCCAGCATTTT.

The chain employs TRBV10-3 and TRBJ1-2; 10 nucleotides match TRBD1. CDR1 is ENHRY, CDR2 SYGVKD, per germline. CDR3 length: 16 amino acids. Germline trimming cut 2 bases from V and 4 bases from J; bases unmatched to any gene: 7. The CDR3 region has the DNA TGTGCCATCAGTGAGCCGACGACAGGGGGCCCCTATGGCTACACCTTC. Residues: CAISEPTTGGPYGYTF.

CDR3 in amino acids: CASSIGSANGELFF. The CDR3 coding sequence is TGCGCCAGCAGTATCGGGAGCGCGAACGGGGAGCTGTTTTTT. This chain connects TRBV5-1 to TRBJ2-2; D is perhaps TRBD2 (6 bases). Trimming took 5 bases from V and 7 from J, leaving 15 bases between them. Germline CDR1 reads SGHRS; CDR2 reads YFSETQ. The CDR3 is 14 amino acids.

The rearrangement uses TRBV13 and TRBJ1-1, with D maybe TRBD1 (6 bases). Trimming removed 3 bases at V and 0 bases at J, with 8 bases between. The CDR3 runs 14 residues. The germline V gene has CDR1 PRHDT and CDR2 FYEKMQ (reference sequence). This CDR3 reads CASSLTGLNTEAFF. Written as DNA, the CDR3 is TGTGCCAGCAGCTTGACAGGATTGAACACTGAAGCTTTCTTT.

The V call is TRBV2, the J call TRBJ1-1; a possible D gene is TRBD1 (5 bases). Germline V gene lookup returns CDR1 SNHLY and CDR2 FYNNEI. Trimming shortened V by 3 bases and J by 5 bases, and 13 bases separated the two germline ends. CDR3 length: 14 amino acids. For the CDR3, the DNA is TGTGCCAGCAGTGAGTCCAGGGCATGGACTGAAGCTTTCTTT. This translates into CASSESRAWTEAFF.

The rearrangement links TRBV11-2 to TRBJ2-1; 13 nucleotides agree with TRBD2. The CDR3 loop spans 17 amino acids. Germline CDR1 reads SGHAT; CDR2 reads FQNNGV. Trimming took 7 bases from V and 4 from J; bases not matched to a gene: 10. CDR3 region: CASTGLAGRGGYNEQFF. The CDR3 DNA is TGTGCCAGCACGGGACTAGCGGGAAGGGGTGGGTACAATGAGCAGTTCTTC.

CDR3 sequence (DNA): TGTGCCATCAGTGAGTCTGATGGGACTAGCGGTTGGAGCACAGATACGCAGTATTTT. It yields the protein CAISESDGTSGWSTDTQYF. This chain connects TRBV10-3 to TRBJ2-3; the match to TRBD2 covers 11 bases. This CDR3 is 19 amino acids long. Germline lookup yields CDR1 ENHRY and CDR2 SYGVKD. With 0 bases clipped from V and 0 bases from J, the junction kept 8 bases outside the gene matches.

The rearrangement joins TRBV2 to TRBJ2-5; D is uncertain. The germline CDR1 and CDR2 sequences are SNHLY and FYNNEI. The CDR3 runs to 12 residues. V was shortened by 7 bases and J by 2 bases, with 8 bases between the two germline ends. The CDR3 spells CASTDGQETQYF. The CDR3 DNA reads as TGTGCCAGCACCGACGGGCAAGAGACCCAGTACTTC. Looking up the rest from reference TRBV2 and TRBJ2-5 gives the full variable domain: EPEVTQTPSHQVTQMGQEVILRCVPISNHLYFYWYRQILGQKVEFLVSFYNNEISEKSEIFDDQFSVERPDGSNFTLKIRSTKLEDSAMYFCASTDGQETQYFGPGTRLLVL.

The V and J genes are TRBV27 and TRBJ2-7, with TRBD1 matching over 10 bases. The CDR3 has 16 residues. With V trimmed by 4 bases and J by 6 bases, 12 bases remained unmatched. The germline CDR1 and CDR2 sequences are MNHEY and SMNVEV (reference sequence). The CDR3 loop reads CASSSPGTGAVSEQYF. CDR3 nucleotides: TGTGCCAGCAGTTCACCAGGGACAGGGGCAGTCTCCGAGCAGTACTTC.

The V and J genes are TRBV4-3 and TRBJ2-1; TRBD2 agrees at 14 bases. The CDR3 consists of 16 residues. Germline loops: CDR1 LGHNA, CDR2 YSLEER. V was clipped by 5 bases and J by 6 bases; unmatched bases: 6. The CDR3 bases are TGCGCCAGCAGCGAAAGACTAGCGGGAGGGTCCAATGAGCAGTTCTTC. Its translation is CASSERLAGGSNEQFF.

The rearrangement joins TRBV5-1 to TRBJ1-1; a possible D gene is TRBD1 (6 bases). The CDR3 is made up of 16 amino acids. Germline V gives CDR1 SGHRS, CDR2 YFSETQ. The V gene lost 5 bases and the J gene lost 0 bases, with 17 bases spanning the gap. DNA of the CDR3: TGCGCCAGCAGGGCAGGGGCAGGCTCCTTGAACACTGAAGCTTTCTTT. This sequence encodes CASRAGAGSLNTEAFF.

The rearrangement links TRBV28 to TRBJ2-7; D might be TRBD2 (6 bases). V shed 4 bases and J shed 3 bases, with 10 bases lying between them. The CDR3 runs to 13 residues. Looked up from germline, CDR1 is MDHEN and CDR2 is SYDVKM. The CDR3 here is CASSYGGFYEQYF. The CDR3 DNA reads as TGTGCCAGCAGTTATGGGGGGTTCTACGAGCAGTACTTC.

This clone was seen a single time. The V gene is TRBV24-1, the J gene TRBJ1-2, with TRBD1 as a possible D gene (6 bases). The CDR3 has 18 residues. Germline loops: CDR1 KGHDR, CDR2 SFDVKD. V lost 0 bases, J lost 4 bases, and 20 bases lay in between. CDR3 bases: TGTGCCACCAGTGATTTGCGGGCAAGGGGGGGGCCTTTCTATGGCTACACCTTC. Amino acids: CATSDLRARGGPFYGYTF.

This clone was seen just once. The rearrangement uses TRBV19 and TRBJ2-5; 8 nucleotides align to TRBD1. The CDR3 has 13 residues. Germline V CDR1 and CDR2: LNHDA, SQIVND (reference sequence). V shed 4 bases and J 5 bases; nucleotides not matched to a gene: 3. Here the CDR3 reads CASSRDRSETQYF. For the CDR3, the DNA is TGTGCCAGTAGTAGGGACAGGTCGGAGACCCAGTACTTC.